The 23 T cell receptor beta chains presented below share a single source sample, sequenced in a study of T-cell reconstitution after alpha-beta-depleted transplantation in children. It was with unique molecular identifiers that the TCRbeta library was prepared. TCRdb reanalysed the PCR reads using MiXCR and keeps one entry per CDR3 protein. The profile shows approximately 82,000 distinct CDR3 sequences, 15% to 19% of them singletons. The sample consisted of PBMCs, mostly from graft donor cells, taken 180 days after TCRalphabeta/CD19-depleted stem cell transplant. Receptors were obtained from a male patient aged 2 to 9 who had a stem cell transplant for acute lymphoblastic leukemia, so the T cells may come from the graft donor.

The J gene is TRBJ2-1, the V gene TRBV5-6; perhaps D is TRBD1 or TRBD2 (5 bases each). CDR3 length: 14 residues. In germline, CDR1 is SGHDT, CDR2 YYEEEE. Trimming took off 0 bases at V and 4 bases at J, with 8 bases between the two ends. As DNA, the CDR3 is TGTGCCAGCAGCTTGGGGGACCCTTACAATGAGCAGTTCTTC. Translating gives CASSLGDPYNEQFF.

In the case of this clonotype: A much larger clone differs from this one at a single base, so this may be a read error. The rearrangement links TRBV20-1 to TRBJ2-5; no clear D gene. V was shortened by 5 bases and J by 5 bases, with 18 bases between the two germline ends. The CDR3 has 14 amino acids. The germline CDR1 and CDR2 sequences are DFQATT and SNEGSKA (reference sequence). CDR3 sequence reads: CSAPPEQVRETQYF. The CDR3 nucleotides read TGCAGTGCTCCCCCCGAGCAGGTCCGGGAGACCCAGTACTTC.

The sample holds a few counts of this clonotype. The chain employs TRBV20-1 and TRBJ2-2, with unresolved D. This CDR3 contains 13 residues. Germline V gives CDR1 DFQATT, CDR2 SNEGSKA (reference sequence). Trimming took off 3 bases at V and 4 bases at J, with 9 bases between the two ends. The DNA of the CDR3 is TGCAGTGCTAGTCACCGAGGCACCGGGGAGCTGTTTTTT. Protein product: CSASHRGTGELFF.

This clonotype has more than one count but fewer than ten. The V gene is TRBV20-1, the J gene TRBJ1-5; D unresolved. Germline V gene data show CDR1 as DFQATT and CDR2 as SNEGSKA (reference sequence). This CDR3 is built from 15 residues. With 0 bases removed from V and 9 bases from J, the gap between germline ends came to 18 bases. As DNA, the CDR3 is TGCAGTGCTAGAGATTCCCCAGCTCTCCTAGGGCCCCAGCATTTT. Protein: CSARDSPALLGPQHF.

This clonotype was counted many times. V and J are TRBV7-2 and TRBJ2-7, with 8 bases aligning to TRBD2. Germline trimming cut 1 base from V and 6 bases from J; bases unmatched to any gene: 11. The CDR3 extends over 16 amino acids. Germline loops: CDR1 SGHTA, CDR2 FQGNSA. CDR3 nucleotide sequence: TGTGCCAGCAGCTTAGTTGTTGGACTAGCCGGATTCGAGCAGTACTTC. Its protein product is CASSLVVGLAGFEQYF.

The table lists this clonotype with a few counts. The chain couples TRBV11-2 to TRBJ1-6; D unresolved. Trimming took off 8 bases at V and 3 bases at J, with 8 bases between the two ends. Per germline, CDR1 SGHAT and CDR2 FQNNGV. The CDR3 totals 13 residues. The CDR3 is CASEGNYNSPLHF. DNA of the CDR3: TGTGCCAGCGAGGGAAACTATAATTCACCCCTCCACTTT.

This clonotype has a handful of counts. The gene calls are TRBV5-6 and TRBJ1-1, with D possibly matching TRBD1 (6 bases). The CDR3 contains 11 residues. Germline CDR1 reads SGHDT; CDR2 reads YYEEEE. Trimming shortened V by 3 bases and J by 8 bases, and 8 bases separated the two germline ends. CDR3 sequence (DNA): TGTGCCAGCAGCTCGGGGGGCGAAGCTTTCTTT. It encodes CASSSGGEAFF.

The chain uses TRBV6-5 and TRBJ2-2, with D perhaps matching TRBD1 (5 bases). There are 14 residues in the CDR3. Germline loops: CDR1 MNHEY, CDR2 SVGAGI. Deletions cut 0 bases from V and 6 bases from J, with 8 bases between. Here the CDR3 reads CASSYSGVAGELFF. The CDR3 DNA reads TGTGCCAGCAGTTACTCAGGGGTCGCCGGGGAGCTGTTTTTT.

The V and J genes are TRBV2 and TRBJ2-7; 9 nucleotides align to TRBD1. Germline assignment: CDR1 SNHLY and CDR2 FYNNEI. After removal of 6 bases from V and 1 base from J, the junction contained 1 base not matched to a gene. The CDR3 has 13 amino acids. In DNA, the CDR3 is TGTGCCAGCAGGGACAGGGGTTCCTACGAGCAGTACTTC. It is translated as CASRDRGSYEQYF.

This clonotype was detected only a few times. The V and J genes are TRBV19 and TRBJ2-7, with D possibly matching TRBD2 (6 bases). The CDR3 covers 14 residues. The germline CDR1 and CDR2 sequences are LNHDA and SQIVND (reference sequence). Trimming removed 1 base from V and 2 bases from J, with 9 bases in between. The CDR3 DNA follows: TGTGCCAGTAGTATAGTAGGCGGGACCTACGAGCAGTACTTC. Protein sequence: CASSIVGGTYEQYF. The whole variable domain, remainder taken from reference TRBV19 and TRBJ2-7, is DGGITQSPKYLFRKEGQNVTLSCEQNLNHDAMYWYRQDPGQGLRLIYYSQIVNDFQKGDIAEGYSVSREKKESFPLTVTSAQKNPTAFYLCASSIVGGTYEQYFGPGTRLTVT.

This clonotype was counted only a few times. This chain uses TRBV12-3 or TRBV12-4 with TRBJ2-7; D uncertain. The CDR3 runs to 14 residues. The ends were cut back, 6 bases at V and 1 base at J, with 13 bases in the middle. The CDR3: CASSNVLGSYEQYF. The CDR3, as DNA: TGTGCCAGCAGCAACGTCCTCGGATCCTACGAGCAGTACTTC.

This chain joins TRBV6-5 and TRBJ2-7, with D possibly TRBD1 on 6 matching bases. CDR3 length equals 18 residues. Germline V gene lookup returns CDR1 MNHEY and CDR2 SVGAGI. Trimming cost V 2 bases and J 4 bases, with 24 bases left between them. CDR3 protein: CASSYRPGQTTSPYEQYF. CDR3 bases: TGTGCCAGCAGTTACCGACCGGGACAAACTACCTCCCCGTACGAGCAGTACTTC.

This clonotype occurred many times. CDR3 in amino acids: CASSPLGGRGNEQFF. The CDR3 bases are TGCGCCAGCAGCCCCCTGGGGGGTCGGGGGAATGAGCAGTTCTTC. The V and J genes are TRBV5-1 and TRBJ2-1; D is possibly TRBD2 (6 bases). Trimming took 4 bases from V and 7 from J, leaving 18 bases between them. The CDR3 contains 15 residues. Germline V gives CDR1 SGHRS, CDR2 YFSETQ.

This clonotype has ten or more counts. This chain links TRBV6-2 or TRBV6-3 with TRBJ2-1, with 8 bases identical to TRBD2. Trimming removed 0 bases from V and 7 bases from J; junction bases left unmatched: 11. The CDR3 runs 17 residues. CDR1 is MNHEY, CDR2 SVGEGT, per germline. The CDR3 sequence: CASSYSKFGGAWNEQFF. CDR3 nucleotides: TGTGCCAGCAGTTACTCGAAGTTCGGGGGGGCCTGGAATGAGCAGTTCTTC.

The chain uses TRBV5-5 and TRBJ2-3, with 7 bases lining up with TRBD1. V lost 1 base, J lost 1 base, and 3 bases stayed unmatched. The CDR3 spans 15 residues. Germline V lookup: CDR1 SGHKS, CDR2 YYEKEE (reference sequence). DNA for the CDR3: TGTGCCAGCAGCTTGCGTGGACAGGGCACAGATACGCAGTATTTT. Protein: CASSLRGQGTDTQYF.

The rearrangement joins TRBV5-1 to TRBJ2-3, with D hard to call. The germline CDR1 and CDR2 sequences are SGHRS and YFSETQ. There are 13 residues in the CDR3. V was pared by 2 bases and J by 5 bases, with 9 bases between. CDR3 coding DNA: TGCGCCAGCAGCTTTTTAGAGAGAGATACGCAGTATTTT. Translation: CASSFLERDTQYF. The complete variable domain, with remaining parts taken from reference TRBV5-1 and TRBJ2-3, reads KAGVTQTPRYLIKTRGQQVTLSCSPISGHRSVSWYQQTPGQGLQFLFEYFSETQRNKGNFPGRFSGRQFSNSRSEMNVSTLELGDSALYLCASSFLERDTQYFGPGTRLTVL.

The CDR3 protein is CASSLVGKDTGELFF. As DNA, the CDR3 is TGCGCCAGCAGCTTGGTGGGGAAGGACACCGGGGAGCTGTTTTTT. The rearrangement joins TRBV5-1 to TRBJ2-2; D ambiguous. The V gene's germline CDR1 is SGHRS and CDR2 YFSETQ. The V gene lost 0 bases and the J gene lost 3 bases, with 9 bases spanning the gap. CDR3 size: 15 residues. Full variable domain (outside the CDR3, taken from reference TRBV5-1 and TRBJ2-2): KAGVTQTPRYLIKTRGQQVTLSCSPISGHRSVSWYQQTPGQGLQFLFEYFSETQRNKGNFPGRFSGRQFSNSRSEMNVSTLELGDSALYLCASSLVGKDTGELFFGEGSRLTVL.

This clonotype was found a few times. The CDR3 region is CAITRRSEQFF. The CDR3 coding sequence is TGTGCCATCACCCGGCGGAGTGAGCAGTTCTTC. The rearrangement joins TRBV12-3 or TRBV12-4 to TRBJ2-1; no clear D gene. V dropped 10 bases and J dropped 9 bases, with 13 bases sitting between them. The CDR3 consists of 11 residues.

This clonotype showed up many times. The chain recombines TRBV3-1 with TRBJ2-1; 9 bases map to TRBD2. The CDR3 length is 14 residues. With V trimmed by 4 bases and J by 3 bases, 1 base remained unmatched. Per germline, CDR1 LGHDT and CDR2 YNNKEL (reference sequence). The CDR3 region has the DNA TGTGCCAGCAGCCCGACTAGCGGCTACAATGAGCAGTTCTTC. This encodes CASSPTSGYNEQFF.

V gene TRBV4-3 combines with J gene TRBJ1-2; no firm D call. V gave up 0 bases and J gave up 2 bases, with 10 bases separating them. The germline V gene encodes CDR1 LGHNA and CDR2 YSLEER. CDR3 length: 15 residues. CDR3 protein: CASSQDTMSNYGYTF. The CDR3 DNA sequence: TGCGCCAGCAGCCAAGATACCATGTCGAACTATGGCTACACCTTC.

The V gene is TRBV10-3, the J gene TRBJ1-1, with 8 bases lining up with TRBD1. Germline V gene lookup returns CDR1 ENHRY and CDR2 SYGVKD. With V trimmed by 3 bases and J by 1 base, 1 base remained unmatched. The length of the CDR3 is 14 residues. CDR3 coding DNA: TGTGCCATCAGTGAAACAGGGGGGAACACTGAAGCTTTCTTT. Protein: CAISETGGNTEAFF.

V is TRBV6-2 or TRBV6-3 and J is TRBJ2-7; 7 bases are shared with TRBD1. CDR1 is MNHEY, CDR2 SVGEGT, per germline. This CDR3 region has 17 residues. J gave up 2 bases and V 2 bases, and 12 bases lay outside the gene matches. CDR3 DNA sequence: TGTGCCAGCAGTTACAGGTCAGGGGGACGAGAAGCCTACGAGCAGTACTTC. Its translation: CASSYRSGGREAYEQYF.

The chain employs TRBV5-6 and TRBJ2-1; 11 bases match TRBD1. V shed 1 base and J 9 bases; nucleotides not matched to a gene: 6. There are 15 residues in the CDR3. Germline CDR1 is SGHDT and CDR2 is YYEEEE. CDR3: CASSLPGQGVGEQFF. CDR3 sequence (DNA): TGTGCCAGCAGCTTGCCGGGACAGGGGGTCGGTGAGCAGTTCTTC.